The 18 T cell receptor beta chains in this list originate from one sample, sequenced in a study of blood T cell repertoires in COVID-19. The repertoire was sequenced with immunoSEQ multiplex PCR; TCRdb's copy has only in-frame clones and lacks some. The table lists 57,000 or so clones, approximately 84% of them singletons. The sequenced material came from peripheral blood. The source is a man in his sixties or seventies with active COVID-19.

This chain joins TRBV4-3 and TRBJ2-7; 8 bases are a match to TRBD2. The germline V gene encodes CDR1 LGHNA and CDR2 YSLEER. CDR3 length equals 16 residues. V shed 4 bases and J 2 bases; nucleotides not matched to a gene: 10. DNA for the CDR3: TGCGCCAGCAGCCGGGGAATCGGGACTAGGGCCTACGAGCAGTACTTC. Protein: CASSRGIGTRAYEQYF.

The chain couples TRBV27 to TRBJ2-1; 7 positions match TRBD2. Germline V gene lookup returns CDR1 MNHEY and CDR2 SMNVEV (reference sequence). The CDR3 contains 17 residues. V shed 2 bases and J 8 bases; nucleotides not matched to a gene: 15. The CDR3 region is CASSLRNRGSIVHEQFF. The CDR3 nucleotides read TGTGCCAGCAGTTTACGCAATCGCGGGAGTATTGTCCATGAGCAGTTCTTC.

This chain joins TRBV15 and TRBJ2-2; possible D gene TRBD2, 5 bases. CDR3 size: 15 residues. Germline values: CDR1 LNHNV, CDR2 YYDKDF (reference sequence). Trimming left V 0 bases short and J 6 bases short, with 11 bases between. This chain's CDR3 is CATSRDRGNPGELFF. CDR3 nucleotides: TGTGCCACCAGCAGAGATCGAGGGAATCCCGGGGAGCTGTTTTTT.

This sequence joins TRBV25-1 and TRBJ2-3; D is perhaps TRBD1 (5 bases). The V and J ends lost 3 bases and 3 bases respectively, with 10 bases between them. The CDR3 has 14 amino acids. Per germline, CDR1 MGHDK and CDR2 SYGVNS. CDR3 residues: CASSDRVGTDTQYF. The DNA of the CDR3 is TGTGCCAGCAGTGACAGGGTTGGGACAGATACGCAGTATTTT.

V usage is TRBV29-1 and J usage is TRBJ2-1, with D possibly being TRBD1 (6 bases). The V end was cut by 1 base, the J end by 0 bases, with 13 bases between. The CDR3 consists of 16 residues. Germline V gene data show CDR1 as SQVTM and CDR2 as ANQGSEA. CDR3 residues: CSVEVGTGSSYNEQFF. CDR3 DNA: TGCAGCGTTGAAGTCGGAACAGGGAGCTCCTACAATGAGCAGTTCTTC.

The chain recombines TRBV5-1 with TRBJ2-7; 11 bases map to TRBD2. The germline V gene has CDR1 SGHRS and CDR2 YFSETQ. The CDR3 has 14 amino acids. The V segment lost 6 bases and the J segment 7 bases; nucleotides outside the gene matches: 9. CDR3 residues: CASTLAGGQGEQYF. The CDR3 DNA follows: TGCGCCAGCACCTTAGCGGGAGGGCAGGGGGAGCAGTACTTC.

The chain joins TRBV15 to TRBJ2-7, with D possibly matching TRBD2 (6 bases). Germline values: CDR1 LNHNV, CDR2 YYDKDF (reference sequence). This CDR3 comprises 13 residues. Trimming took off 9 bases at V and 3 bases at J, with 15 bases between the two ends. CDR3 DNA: TGTGCCACGGCTCCGGGACTTCTCTACGAGCAGTACTTC. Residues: CATAPGLLYEQYF.

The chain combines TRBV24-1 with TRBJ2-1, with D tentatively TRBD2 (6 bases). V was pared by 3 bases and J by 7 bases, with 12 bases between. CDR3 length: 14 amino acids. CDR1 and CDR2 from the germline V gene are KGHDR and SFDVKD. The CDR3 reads CATSDPGRRNEQFF. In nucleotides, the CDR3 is TGTGCCACCAGTGATCCCGGGAGACGAAATGAGCAGTTCTTC.

The CDR3 region has the DNA TGTGCCAGCAGCGTAACTAGCTCCACCTACAATGAGCAGTTCTTC. Protein: CASSVTSSTYNEQFF. V and J are TRBV9 and TRBJ2-1, with D perhaps TRBD2 (6 bases). The V gene lost 1 base and the J gene lost 2 bases, with 10 bases spanning the gap. There are 15 residues in the CDR3. CDR1 SGDLS and CDR2 YYNGEE come from the germline V gene.

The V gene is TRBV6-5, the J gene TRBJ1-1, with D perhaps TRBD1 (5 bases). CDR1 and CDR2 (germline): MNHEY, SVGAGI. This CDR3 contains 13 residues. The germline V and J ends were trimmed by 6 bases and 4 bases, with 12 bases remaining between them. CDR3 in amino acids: CASREGHPTEAFF. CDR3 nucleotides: TGTGCCAGCAGGGAGGGGCACCCCACTGAAGCTTTCTTT.

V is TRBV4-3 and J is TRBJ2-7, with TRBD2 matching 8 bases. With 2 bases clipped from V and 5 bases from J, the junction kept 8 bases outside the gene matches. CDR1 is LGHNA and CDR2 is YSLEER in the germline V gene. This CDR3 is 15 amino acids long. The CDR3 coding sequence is TGCGCCAGCAGCCAACAAGCGGGAGTAGGAGACGAGCAGTACTTC. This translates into CASSQQAGVGDEQYF.

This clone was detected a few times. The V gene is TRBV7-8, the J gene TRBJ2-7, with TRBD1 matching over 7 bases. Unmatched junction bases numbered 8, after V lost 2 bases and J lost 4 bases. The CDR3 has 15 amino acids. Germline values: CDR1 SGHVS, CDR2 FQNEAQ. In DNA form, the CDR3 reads TGTGCCAGCAGCTTAAGAGAGGGGGCTCCTTACGAGCAGTACTTC. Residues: CASSLREGAPYEQYF.

CDR3 sequence reads: CSASITAGQGETQYF. The DNA for the CDR3 is TGCAGTGCTAGTATAACAGCGGGACAAGGCGAGACCCAGTACTTC. The rearrangement links TRBV20-1 to TRBJ2-5; weak D call: TRBD2 (7 bases). The CDR3 is made up of 15 amino acids. Trimming cost V 3 bases and J 5 bases, with 19 bases left between them. Germline lookup yields CDR1 DFQATT and CDR2 SNEGSKA (reference sequence).

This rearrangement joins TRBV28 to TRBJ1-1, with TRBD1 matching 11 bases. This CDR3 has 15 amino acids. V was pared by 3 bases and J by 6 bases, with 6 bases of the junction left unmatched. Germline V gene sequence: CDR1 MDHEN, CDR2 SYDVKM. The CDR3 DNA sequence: TGTGCCAGCAGTTTTAGGGGACAGGGGGTATCTGAAGCTTTCTTT. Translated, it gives CASSFRGQGVSEAFF.

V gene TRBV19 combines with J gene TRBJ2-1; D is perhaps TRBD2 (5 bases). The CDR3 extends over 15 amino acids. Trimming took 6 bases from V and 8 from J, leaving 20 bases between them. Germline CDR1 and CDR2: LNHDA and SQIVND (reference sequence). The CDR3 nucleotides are TGTGCCAGTAGCCCCAGGAGCGGAGCCAAAGATGAGCAGTTCTTC. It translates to CASSPRSGAKDEQFF.

The CDR3 region is CASSLGLGPTDTQYF. In DNA form, the CDR3 reads TGTGCCAGCAGCTTGGGACTAGGTCCCACAGATACGCAGTATTTT. The rearrangement links TRBV11-2 to TRBJ2-3, with 8 bases fitting TRBD2. Looked up from germline, CDR1 is SGHAT and CDR2 is FQNNGV. The junction had 4 bases not matched to a gene; V was cut back by 3 bases and J by 2 bases. The CDR3 is made up of 15 amino acids.

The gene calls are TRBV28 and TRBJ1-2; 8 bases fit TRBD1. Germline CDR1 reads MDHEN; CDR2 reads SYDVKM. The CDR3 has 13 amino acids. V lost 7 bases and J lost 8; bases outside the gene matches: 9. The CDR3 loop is CASTPDRGRGYTF. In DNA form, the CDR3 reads TGTGCCAGCACCCCCGACAGGGGTCGGGGCTACACCTTC.

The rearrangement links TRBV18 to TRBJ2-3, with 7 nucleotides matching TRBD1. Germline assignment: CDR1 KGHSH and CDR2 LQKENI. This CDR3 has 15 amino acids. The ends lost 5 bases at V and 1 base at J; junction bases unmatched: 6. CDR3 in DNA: TGTGCCAGCTCAGCCGGACAGGTTGGCACAGATACGCAGTATTTT. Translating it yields CASSAGQVGTDTQYF.